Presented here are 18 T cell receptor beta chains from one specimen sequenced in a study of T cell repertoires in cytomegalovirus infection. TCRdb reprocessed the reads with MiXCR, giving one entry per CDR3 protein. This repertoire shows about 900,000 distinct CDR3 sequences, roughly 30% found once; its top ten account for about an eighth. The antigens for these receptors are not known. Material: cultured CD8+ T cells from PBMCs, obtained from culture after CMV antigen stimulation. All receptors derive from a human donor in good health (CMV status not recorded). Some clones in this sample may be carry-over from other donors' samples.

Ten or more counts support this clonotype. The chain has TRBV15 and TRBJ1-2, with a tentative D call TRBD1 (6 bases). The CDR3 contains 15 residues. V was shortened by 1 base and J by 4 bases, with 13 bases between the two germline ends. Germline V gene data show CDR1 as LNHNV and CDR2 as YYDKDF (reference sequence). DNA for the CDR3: TGTGCCACCAGCAGAGCCGACAGGCTGGCCTATGGCTACACCTTC. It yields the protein CATSRADRLAYGYTF.

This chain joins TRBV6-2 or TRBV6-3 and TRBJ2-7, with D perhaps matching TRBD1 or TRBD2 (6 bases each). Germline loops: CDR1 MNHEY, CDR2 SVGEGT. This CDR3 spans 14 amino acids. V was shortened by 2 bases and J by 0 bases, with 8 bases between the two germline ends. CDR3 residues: CASSYGGPSYEQYF. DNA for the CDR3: TGTGCCAGCAGTTACGGGGGGCCCTCCTACGAGCAGTACTTC.

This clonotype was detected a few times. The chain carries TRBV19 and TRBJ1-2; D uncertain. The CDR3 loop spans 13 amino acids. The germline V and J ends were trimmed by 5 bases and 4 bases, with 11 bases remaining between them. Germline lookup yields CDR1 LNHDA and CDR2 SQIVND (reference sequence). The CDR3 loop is CASSREVSYGYTF. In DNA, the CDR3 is TGTGCCAGTAGTCGGGAAGTTAGCTATGGCTACACCTTC.

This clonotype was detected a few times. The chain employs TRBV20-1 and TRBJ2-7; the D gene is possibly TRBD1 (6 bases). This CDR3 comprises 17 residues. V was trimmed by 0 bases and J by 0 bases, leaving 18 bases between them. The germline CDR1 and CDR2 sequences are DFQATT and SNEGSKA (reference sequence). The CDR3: CSARDMIRDTRSYEQYF. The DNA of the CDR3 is TGCAGTGCTAGAGATATGATCCGGGACACCCGCTCCTACGAGCAGTACTTC.

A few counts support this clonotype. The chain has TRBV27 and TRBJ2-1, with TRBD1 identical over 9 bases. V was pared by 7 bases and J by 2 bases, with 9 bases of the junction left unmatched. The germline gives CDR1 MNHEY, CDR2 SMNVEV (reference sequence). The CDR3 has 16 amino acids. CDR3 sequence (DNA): TGTGCCAGCATCCCAGGGACAGGGCTAACCTACAATGAGCAGTTCTTC. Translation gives CASIPGTGLTYNEQFF.

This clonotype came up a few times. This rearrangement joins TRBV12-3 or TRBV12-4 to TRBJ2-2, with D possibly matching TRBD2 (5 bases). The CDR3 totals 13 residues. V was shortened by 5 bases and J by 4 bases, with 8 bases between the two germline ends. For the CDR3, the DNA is TGTGCCAGCAGTCCGGGGATCACCGGGGAGCTGTTTTTT. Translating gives CASSPGITGELFF.

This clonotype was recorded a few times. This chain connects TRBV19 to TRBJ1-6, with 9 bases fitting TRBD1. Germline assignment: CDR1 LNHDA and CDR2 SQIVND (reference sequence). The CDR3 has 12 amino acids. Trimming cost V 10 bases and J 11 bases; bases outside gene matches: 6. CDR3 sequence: CATGTGMTPLHF. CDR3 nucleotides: TGTGCCACCGGGACAGGGATGACACCCCTCCACTTT.

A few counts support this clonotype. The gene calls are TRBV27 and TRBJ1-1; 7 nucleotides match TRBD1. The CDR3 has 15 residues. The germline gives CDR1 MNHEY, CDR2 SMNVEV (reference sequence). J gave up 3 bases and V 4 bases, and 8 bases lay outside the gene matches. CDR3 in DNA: TGTGCCAGCAGTTATGGAGGGGGCGCTCACACTGAAGCTTTCTTT. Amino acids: CASSYGGGAHTEAFF.

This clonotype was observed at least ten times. The CDR3 protein is CASILFTGGGTDTQYF. DNA of the CDR3: TGTGCCAGCATCCTTTTCACAGGGGGCGGCACAGATACGCAGTATTTT. J is TRBJ2-3 and V is TRBV7-8, with 9 bases aligning to TRBD1. The J segment lost 1 base and the V segment lost 7 bases, leaving 9 bases of the junction unmatched. Germline CDR1 SGHVS, CDR2 FQNEAQ. This CDR3 region has 16 residues. Filled out from reference TRBV7-8 and TRBJ2-3, the complete variable domain reads GAGVSQSPRYKVAKRGQDVALRCDPISGHVSLFWYQQALGQGPEFLTYFQNEAQLDKSGLPSDRFFAERPEGSVSTLKIQRTQQEDSAVYLCASILFTGGGTDTQYFGPGTRLTVL.

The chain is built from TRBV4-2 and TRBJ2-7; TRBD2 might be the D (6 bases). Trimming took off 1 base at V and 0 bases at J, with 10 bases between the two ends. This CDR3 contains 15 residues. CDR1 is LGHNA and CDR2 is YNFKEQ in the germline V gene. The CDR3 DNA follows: TGTGCCAGCAGCCAAGCGGGACTCTCCTCCTACGAGCAGTACTTC. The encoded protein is CASSQAGLSSYEQYF.

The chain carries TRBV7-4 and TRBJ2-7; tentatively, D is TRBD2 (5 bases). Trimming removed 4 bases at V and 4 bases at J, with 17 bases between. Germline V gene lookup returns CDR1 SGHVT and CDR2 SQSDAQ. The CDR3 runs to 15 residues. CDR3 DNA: TGTGCCAGCAGCTCGCCCTGGGAGCTGGGGTACGAGCAGTACTTC. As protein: CASSSPWELGYEQYF.

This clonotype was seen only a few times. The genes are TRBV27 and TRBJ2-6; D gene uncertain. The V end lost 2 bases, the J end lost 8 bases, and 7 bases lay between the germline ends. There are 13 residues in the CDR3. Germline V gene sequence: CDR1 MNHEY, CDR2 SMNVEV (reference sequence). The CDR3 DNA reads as TGTGCCAGCAGTTTAAGAGGCCCCAACGTCCTGACTTTC. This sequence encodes CASSLRGPNVLTF.

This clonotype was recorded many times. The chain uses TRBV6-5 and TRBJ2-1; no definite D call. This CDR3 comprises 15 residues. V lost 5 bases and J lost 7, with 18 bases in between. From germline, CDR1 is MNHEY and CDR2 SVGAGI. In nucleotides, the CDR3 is TGTGCCAGCAGTCTCCAAAGACAATTTGGGAATGAGCAGTTCTTC. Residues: CASSLQRQFGNEQFF.

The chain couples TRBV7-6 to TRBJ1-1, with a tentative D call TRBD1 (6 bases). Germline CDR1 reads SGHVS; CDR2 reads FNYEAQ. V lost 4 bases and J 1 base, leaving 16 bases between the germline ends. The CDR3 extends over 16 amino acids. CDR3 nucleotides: TGTGCCAGCAGCTCCCCGGGGGGCATTTCGAACACTGAAGCTTTCTTT. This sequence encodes CASSSPGGISNTEAFF.

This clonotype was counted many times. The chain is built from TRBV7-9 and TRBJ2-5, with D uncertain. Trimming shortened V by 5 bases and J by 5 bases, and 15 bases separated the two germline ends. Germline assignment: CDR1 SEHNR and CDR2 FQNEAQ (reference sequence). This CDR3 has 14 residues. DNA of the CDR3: TGTGCCAGCAGCCCCAACCGACAAAGGGAGACCCAGTACTTC. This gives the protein CASSPNRQRETQYF.

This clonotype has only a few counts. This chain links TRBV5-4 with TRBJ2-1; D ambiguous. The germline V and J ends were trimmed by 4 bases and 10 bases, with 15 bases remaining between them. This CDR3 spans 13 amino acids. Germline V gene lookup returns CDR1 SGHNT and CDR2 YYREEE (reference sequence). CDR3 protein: CASSPFSHGEQFF. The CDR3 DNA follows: TGTGCCAGCAGCCCCTTCTCGCACGGGGAGCAGTTCTTC.

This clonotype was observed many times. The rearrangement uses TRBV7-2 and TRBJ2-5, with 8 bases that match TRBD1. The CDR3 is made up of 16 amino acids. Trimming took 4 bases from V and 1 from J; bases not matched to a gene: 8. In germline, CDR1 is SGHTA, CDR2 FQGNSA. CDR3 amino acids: CASSYRTGNFQETQYF. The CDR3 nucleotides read TGTGCCAGCAGCTATCGGACAGGGAATTTCCAAGAGACCCAGTACTTC.

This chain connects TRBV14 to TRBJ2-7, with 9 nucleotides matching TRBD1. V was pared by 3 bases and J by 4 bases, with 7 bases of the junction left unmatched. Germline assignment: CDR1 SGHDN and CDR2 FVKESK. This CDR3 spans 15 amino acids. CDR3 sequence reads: CASSHPGTGHYEQYF. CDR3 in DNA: TGTGCCAGCAGCCACCCGGGGACAGGGCATTACGAGCAGTACTTC. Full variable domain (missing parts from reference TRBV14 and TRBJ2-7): EAGVTQFPSHSVIEKGQTVTLRCDPISGHDNLYWYRRVMGKEIKFLLHFVKESKQDESGMPNNRFLAERTGGTYSTLKVQPAELEDSGVYFCASSHPGTGHYEQYFGPGTRLTVT.